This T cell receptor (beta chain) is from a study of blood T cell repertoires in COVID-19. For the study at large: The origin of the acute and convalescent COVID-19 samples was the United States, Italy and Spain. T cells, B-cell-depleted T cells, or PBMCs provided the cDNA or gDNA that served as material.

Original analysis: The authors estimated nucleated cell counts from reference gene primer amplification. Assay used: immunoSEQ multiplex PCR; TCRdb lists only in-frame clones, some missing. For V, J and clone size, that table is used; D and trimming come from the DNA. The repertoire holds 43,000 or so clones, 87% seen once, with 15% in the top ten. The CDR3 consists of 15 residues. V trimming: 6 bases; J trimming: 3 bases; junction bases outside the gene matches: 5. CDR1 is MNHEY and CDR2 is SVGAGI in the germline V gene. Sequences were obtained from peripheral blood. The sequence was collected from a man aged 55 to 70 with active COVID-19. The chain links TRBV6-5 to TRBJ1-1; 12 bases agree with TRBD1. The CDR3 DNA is TGTGCCAGCAGGGGACAGGGGGCAGGGGACACTGAAGCTTTCTTT. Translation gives CASRGQGAGDTEAFF.